This T cell receptor (beta chain) was recorded in a study of blood T cell repertoires in COVID-19. Study at large: Acute and convalescent COVID-19 samples came from the United States, Italy and Spain. PBMCs, B-cell-depleted T cells, or T cells provided the cDNA or gDNA that made up the material.

This clone was picked up one time. CDR3 length: 13 amino acids. CDR1 is LNHDA and CDR2 is SQIVND in the germline V gene (reference sequence). Between the trimmed V and J ends, which lost 4 bases and 0 bases, there was a span of 6 bases. Authors' processing steps: Reference gene primer amplification yielded estimated nucleated cell counts. Measured with immunoSEQ multiplex PCR; TCRdb has only the in-frame clones, and not every one. That table is the source of V, J and clone size, and D and trimming were worked out from the DNA. The table includes 70,000 to 95,000 clones, more than 75% detected once. This receptor was identified in an elderly woman with active COVID-19. V usage is TRBV19 and J usage is TRBJ1-1; D unclear. Material for sequencing was peripheral blood. The chain's CDR3 is CASSSPMNTEAFF. The CDR3 DNA reads as TGTGCCAGTAGTAGCCCTATGAACACTGAAGCTTTCTTT. Full variable domain (missing parts from reference TRBV19 and TRBJ1-1): DGGITQSPKYLFRKEGQNVTLSCEQNLNHDAMYWYRQDPGQGLRLIYYSQIVNDFQKGDIAEGYSVSREKKESFPLTVTSAQKNPTAFYLCASSSPMNTEAFFGQGTRLTVV.